The sequence of this TCR beta chain was determined in a study of blood T cells in healthy people across ages. Findings of the study overall: The CMV status of each donor remained undetermined, and this could have confounded shifts in expanded clonotypes.

About this clonotype itself: Its antigen is not identified.

Alongside a J-beta primer mix, a sample-barcoded 5' primer served in a second PCR lasting roughly 7 to 11 cycles. Each CDR3 protein gets one entry after TCRdb re-called the 5' RACE reads with MiXCR. The top ten hold 8.7% of the sample, which has approximately 490,000 distinct CDR3 sequences, 20% to 30% seen once. The germline CDR1 and CDR2 sequences are MNHEY and SMNVEV (reference sequence). The CDR3 has 15 amino acids. Another study also made use of these data, one on T cells of mothers and their children.

The sequence was obtained from a boy between 10 and 17 years old in good health. J is TRBJ2-7 and V is TRBV27; 10 bases map to TRBD2. Near its end, the DNA agrees better with TRBJ2-1, so the J call may be wrong. The sample consisted of blood. CDR3 amino acids: CASRRTSGPYNEQFF. The CDR3 region has the DNA TGTGCCAGCAGGCGGACTAGCGGACCCTACAATGAGCAGTTCTTC.